Listed below are T cell receptor beta chains from one sample, sequenced in a study of T cell responses to AZD1222 COVID-19 vaccine. Sequenced by immunoSEQ multiplex PCR; TCRdb stores in-frame clones only, minus some. The repertoire holds over 80,000 clones, just over 90% seen once, with about 8.1% in the top ten. Sequencing was performed on peripheral blood, taken 28 days after the second AZD1222 dose. The receptors here all came from an adult who received the AZD1222 COVID-19 vaccine. Each CDR3 is given with its conserved first and last residue. D genes are given only for firm matches. Clone size is stated in some rows and not others, as once, few, many or a class when expanded.

CDR3 length	D gene	clone size	V gene	J gene	CDR3 DNA	CDR3 protein
12	NA	NA	TRBV11-2	TRBJ1-6	TGTGCCAGCAGCTTAGAAGGGTCACCCCTCCACTTT	CASSLEGSPLHF
13	NA	NA	TRBV19	TRBJ1-4	TGTGCCAGTAGTATAAGGGGGTCCGACGGACTGTTTTTT	CASSIRGSDGLFF
11	TRBD1	NA	TRBV6-5	TRBJ2-7	TGTGCCAGCAGGAGACAGGGAGAGCAGTACTTC	CASRRQGEQYF
14	NA	NA	TRBV5-1	TRBJ1-1	TGCGCCAGCAGCAGGGACCGAGAGAACACTGAAGCTTTCTTT	CASSRDRENTEAFF
14	NA	NA	TRBV19	TRBJ2-1	TGTGCCAGTAGTGATAACGTTAGGTACAATGAGCAGTTCTTC	CASSDNVRYNEQFF
16	TRBD1	NA	TRBV11-2	TRBJ2-7	TGTGCCAGCAGCTTAGGACGGGGGGACAGGGCCTACGAGCAGTACTTC	CASSLGRGDRAYEQYF
14	NA	NA	TRBV3-1/TRBV3-2	TRBJ1-6	TGTGCCAGCAGCCAAGAGTCTGGGAATTCACCCCTCCACTTT	CASSQESGNSPLHF
14	NA	NA	TRBV24-1	TRBJ1-2	TGTGCCACCAGTGATTTGTCCAGGGACTATGGCTACACCTTC	CATSDLSRDYGYTF
14	TRBD1	NA	TRBV9	TRBJ2-7	TGTGCCAGCAGCGCCGGGACAGGGGGCTACGAGCAGTACTTC	CASSAGTGGYEQYF
18	NA	NA	TRBV27	TRBJ1-6	TGTGCCAGCAGTTTTTATAGAGGGGGTCCGGGGGATAATTCACCCCTCCACTTT	CASSFYRGGPGDNSPLHF
17	NA	NA	TRBV25-1	TRBJ1-6	TGTGCCAGCAGTGAATTTCCGACGAGCTCCTATAATTCACCCCTCCACTTT	CASSEFPTSSYNSPLHF
15	TRBD2	NA	TRBV19	TRBJ2-2	TGTGCCAGTAGTATAGCGGGAGGGCCAACCGGGGAGCTGTTTTTT	CASSIAGGPTGELFF
11	NA	NA	TRBV28	TRBJ2-5	TGTGCCAGCAGATCCCAAGAGACCCAGTACTTC	CASRSQETQYF
15	NA	once	TRBV7-9	TRBJ2-3	TGTGCCAGCAGCTTGAGTGGGATTGGGAGAGATACGCAGTATTTT	CASSLSGIGRDTQYF
16	TRBD1	NA	TRBV28	TRBJ1-6	TGTGCCAGCAGTGCCCGACAGGGGGCGAGGAACTCACCCCTCCACTTT	CASSARQGARNSPLHF
14	TRBD2	NA	TRBV19	TRBJ2-1	TGTGCCAGTAGTTTTACAAGCGGGAGAGGGGAGCAGTTCTTC	CASSFTSGRGEQFF
15	NA	NA	TRBV19	TRBJ1-5	TGTGCCAGTAGTATGGAGGGTTATAGCAATCAGCCCCAGCATTTT	CASSMEGYSNQPQHF
11	NA	NA	TRBV28	TRBJ1-2	TGTGCCAGCAGTTTAGGAGGGGGCTACACCTTC	CASSLGGGYTF
16	TRBD1	NA	TRBV24-1	TRBJ2-1	TGTGCCACCAGTGATCCGACAGGGAACTCCTACAATGAGCAGTTCTTC	CATSDPTGNSYNEQFF
17	NA	NA	TRBV7-8	TRBJ2-6	TGTGCCAGCAGCTTAGTAGGGGGGGAAGCTGGGGCCAACGTCCTGACTTTC	CASSLVGGEAGANVLTF
16	NA	NA	TRBV5-6	TRBJ1-2	TGTGCCAGCAGCACGGGCGGGACCCTTCGGGCCTATGGCTACACCTTC	CASSTGGTLRAYGYTF
16	NA	NA	TRBV4-3	TRBJ1-1	TGCGCCAGCAGCCCCTCCTGGCAGGGGTGGAACACTGAAGCTTTCTTT	CASSPSWQGWNTEAFF
15	NA	NA	TRBV9	TRBJ2-6	TGTGCCAGCAGCGCTCTAGCTCTCGGGGCCAACGTCCTGACTTTC	CASSALALGANVLTF
17	NA	NA	TRBV6-4	TRBJ2-5	TGTGCCAGCAGTGACTCGAGGTGGGTTAGCGGACAAGAGACCCAGTACTTC	CASSDSRWVSGQETQYF
16	NA	NA	TRBV6-5	TRBJ2-5	TGTGCCAGCAGTTACTCGACCTGGTACCTGAAAGAGACCCAGTACTTC	CASSYSTWYLKETQYF
16	NA	NA	TRBV5-1	TRBJ1-3	TGCGCCAGCAGCTTGACAGGGCCCCCCTCTGGAAACACCATATATTTT	CASSLTGPPSGNTIYF
13	TRBD1	NA	TRBV10-3	TRBJ1-2	TGTGCCATCAGCTATACAGGGGCGCAAGGCTACACCTTC	CAISYTGAQGYTF
14	NA	NA	TRBV14	TRBJ1-1	TGTGCCAGCAGCCAGGGGAGTTGGGGCACTGAAGCTTTCTTT	CASSQGSWGTEAFF
16	NA	NA	TRBV15	TRBJ2-3	TGTGCCACCAGCAGAGATTCCAGAGTAGACACAGATACGCAGTATTTT	CATSRDSRVDTDTQYF
13	TRBD1	NA	TRBV2	TRBJ1-5	TGTGCCAGCAGGGAAGACAGGGCCTCAGCCCAGCATTTT	CASREDRASAQHF
14	NA	NA	TRBV2	TRBJ1-3	TGTGCCAGCAGTGACCCTGTCTCTGGAAACACCATATATTTT	CASSDPVSGNTIYF
13	NA	NA	TRBV19	TRBJ1-5	TGTGCCAGCAGCCGGGGGTCGCGTCAGCCCCAGCATTTT	CASSRGSRQPQHF
16	TRBD2	NA	TRBV13	TRBJ2-1	TGTGCCAGCAGCCCCGCCGGGACTAGCGGCCACAATGAGCAGTTCTTC	CASSPAGTSGHNEQFF
15	TRBD2	NA	TRBV18	TRBJ2-7	TGTGCCAGCTCACCCCAACTAGCGAACTCCTACGAGCAGTACTTC	CASSPQLANSYEQYF
15	NA	NA	TRBV15	TRBJ2-1	TGTGCCACCAGCAGAGATCTGGGTGGAGCCAGTGAGCAGTTCTTC	CATSRDLGGASEQFF
15	TRBD2	NA	TRBV9	TRBJ2-2	TGTGCCAGCAGCGAGCGGGGTGTAAACACCGGGGAGCTGTTTTTT	CASSERGVNTGELFF
16	TRBD1	NA	TRBV28	TRBJ2-1	TGTGCCAGCAGCTCTTCGGGACAGGGGGCTCCAAATGAGCAGTTCTTC	CASSSSGQGAPNEQFF
16	NA	NA	TRBV27	TRBJ1-2	TGTGCCAGCAGCAAACAGGGTACCGGGGTTGGATATGGCTACACCTTC	CASSKQGTGVGYGYTF
23	NA	NA	TRBV14	TRBJ2-7	TGTGCCAGCAGCCAGGCATTCGGTTGGAAAGCGCCGGGAAGGGCAGCCAGCTCCTACGAGCAGTACTTC	CASSQAFGWKAPGRAASSYEQYF
13	NA	NA	TRBV2	TRBJ1-5	TGTGCCAGCAGAGACCCACGTCTGGGGCCCCAGCATTTT	CASRDPRLGPQHF
13	NA	once	TRBV9	TRBJ1-1	TGTGCCAGCAGCGAAGGGGCGGCCACTGAAGCTTTCTTT	CASSEGAATEAFF
15	NA	NA	TRBV7-9	TRBJ2-3	TGTGCCAGCAGCCTGGTCCCGTGGGGGTCAGATACGCAGTATTTT	CASSLVPWGSDTQYF